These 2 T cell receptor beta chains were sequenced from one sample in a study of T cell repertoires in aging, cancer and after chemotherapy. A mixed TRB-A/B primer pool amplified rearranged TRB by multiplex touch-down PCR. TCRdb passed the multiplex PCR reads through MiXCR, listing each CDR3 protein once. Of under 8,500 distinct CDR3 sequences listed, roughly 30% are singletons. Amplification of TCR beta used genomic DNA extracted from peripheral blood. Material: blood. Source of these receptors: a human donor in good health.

The CDR3: CASSFQGAPYNEQFF. As DNA, the CDR3 is TGTGCCAGCAGTTTTCAGGGGGCCCCCTACAATGAGCAGTTCTTC. The genes are TRBV27 and TRBJ2-1, with TRBD1 matching 8 bases. CDR3 size: 15 residues. Per the germline V gene, CDR1 is MNHEY and CDR2 is SMNVEV (reference sequence). V shed 3 bases, J shed 2 bases, and the junction held 3 bases outside the gene matches.

The CDR3 protein is CASSLGRQGASAEQYF. CDR3 coding DNA: TGTGCCAGCAGCTTAGGGAGGCAGGGGGCGAGTGCCGAGCAGTACTTC. The chain carries TRBV7-2 and TRBJ2-7; 8 bases match TRBD1. This CDR3 spans 16 amino acids. CDR1 and CDR2 (germline): SGHTA, FQGNSA. Losses at the gene ends were 1 base for V and 6 bases for J; bases not matched to a gene: 11.